The entry below gives a single T cell receptor (beta chain) sequence along with its context. Its target is unknown. The CDR3 spans 13 residues. Trimming pared 7 bases from V and 6 bases from J, leaving 13 bases between. Germline-derived CDR1 and CDR2 are SNHLY and FYNNEI. This sample stems from a study of cytomegalovirus exposure and HLA in healthy donors. Findings of the study overall: A prior analysis recorded that most TCR beta V segments were productive about 90% or about 30% of the time.

Primers for the PCR totalled 60 Vbeta and 13 Jbeta. The protocol was immunoSEQ multiplex PCR, while the TCRdb copy is restricted to in-frame clones and leaves out a portion. This sample carries fewer than 100,000 clones, 70% to 80% of them seen once, and the ten largest clones take more than 3%. This TCR was recovered from a man aged 35 to 55 in good health and CMV-seronegative. The genes are TRBV2 and TRBJ1-5; unclear D gene. Sequenced: PBMCs. CDR3 nucleotide sequence: TGTGCCAGCACGAACGGGAACGGTCAGCCCCAGCATTTT. It yields the protein CASTNGNGQPQHF.